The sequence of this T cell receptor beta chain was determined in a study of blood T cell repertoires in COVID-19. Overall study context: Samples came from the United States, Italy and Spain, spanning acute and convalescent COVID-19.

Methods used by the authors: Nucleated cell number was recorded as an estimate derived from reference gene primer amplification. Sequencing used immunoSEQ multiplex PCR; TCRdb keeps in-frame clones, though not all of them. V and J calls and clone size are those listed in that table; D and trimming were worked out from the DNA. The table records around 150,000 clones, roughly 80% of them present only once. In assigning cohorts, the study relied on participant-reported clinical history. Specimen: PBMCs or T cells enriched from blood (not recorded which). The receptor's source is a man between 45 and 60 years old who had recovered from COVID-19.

As DNA, the CDR3 is TGCGCCAGCAGCCACTACGGGACAGGCGGCAATCAGCCCCAGCATTTT. It translates to CASSHYGTGGNQPQHF. V and J are TRBV4-1 and TRBJ1-5; 8 nucleotides line up with TRBD1. This CDR3 is built from 16 residues. With V trimmed by 3 bases and J by 2 bases, 6 bases remained unmatched. Germline assignment: CDR1 MGHRA and CDR2 YSYEKL.